This paragraph covers one TCR beta chain sequence. The antigen remains unidentified. The data were obtained in a study of cytomegalovirus exposure and HLA in healthy donors. Whole-study results and caveats: Relative to the approximately 630-donor mean, N-insertions were reportedly fewer in an Asian-associated ancestry cluster in a later analysis. Because they were indistinguishable, some V segments, including TRBV6-2 and TRBV6-3, were excluded.

Researchers ran the PCR with 60 Vbeta and 13 Jbeta primers. Sequencing was performed with immunoSEQ multiplex PCR; in TCRdb, only in-frame clones are kept and a portion is missing. This sample has 150,000 to 180,000 clones, with roughly 74% found just once. Each of the donors was a healthy bone marrow donor. The CDR3 is made up of 15 amino acids. With 0 bases clipped from V and 8 bases from J, the junction kept 5 bases outside the gene matches. CDR1 and CDR2 (germline): SEHNR, FQNEAQ (reference sequence). The source of this sequence is a young man in good health and CMV-seronegative. The chain joins TRBV7-9 to TRBJ2-4; 9 bases fit TRBD1. Sequencing used PBMCs. DNA of the CDR3: TGTGCCAGCAGCTTAGCCGGACAGGGGCTGCACATTCAGTACTTC. It codes for CASSLAGQGLHIQYF.